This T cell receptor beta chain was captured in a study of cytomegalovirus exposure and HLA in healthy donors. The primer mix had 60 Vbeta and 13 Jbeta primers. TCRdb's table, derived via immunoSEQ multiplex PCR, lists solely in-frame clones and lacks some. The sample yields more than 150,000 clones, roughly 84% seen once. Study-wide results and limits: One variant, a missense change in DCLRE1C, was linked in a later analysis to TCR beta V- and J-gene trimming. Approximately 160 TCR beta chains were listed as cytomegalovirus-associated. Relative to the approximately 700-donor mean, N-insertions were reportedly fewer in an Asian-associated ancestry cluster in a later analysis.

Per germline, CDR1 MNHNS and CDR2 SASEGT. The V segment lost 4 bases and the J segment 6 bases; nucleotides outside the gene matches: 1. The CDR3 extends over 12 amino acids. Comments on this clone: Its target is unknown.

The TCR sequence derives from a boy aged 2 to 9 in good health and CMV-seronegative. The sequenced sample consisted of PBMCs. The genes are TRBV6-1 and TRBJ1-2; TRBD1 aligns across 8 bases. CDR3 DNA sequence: TGTGCCAGCAGTGGACAGGGGAATGGCTACACCTTC. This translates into CASSGQGNGYTF.